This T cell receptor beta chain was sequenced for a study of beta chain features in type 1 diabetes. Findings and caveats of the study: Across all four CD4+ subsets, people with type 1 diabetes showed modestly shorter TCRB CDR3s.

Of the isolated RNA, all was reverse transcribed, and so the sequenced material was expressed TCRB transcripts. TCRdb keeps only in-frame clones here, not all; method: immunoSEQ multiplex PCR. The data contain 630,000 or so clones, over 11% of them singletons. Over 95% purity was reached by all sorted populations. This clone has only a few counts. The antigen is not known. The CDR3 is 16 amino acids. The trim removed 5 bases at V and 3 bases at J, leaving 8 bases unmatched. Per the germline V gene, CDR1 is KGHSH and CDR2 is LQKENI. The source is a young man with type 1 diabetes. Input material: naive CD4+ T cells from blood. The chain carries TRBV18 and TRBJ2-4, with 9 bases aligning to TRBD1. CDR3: CASSSTGGMVKNIQYF. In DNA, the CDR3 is TGTGCCAGCTCATCAACAGGGGGCATGGTCAAAAACATTCAGTACTTC.